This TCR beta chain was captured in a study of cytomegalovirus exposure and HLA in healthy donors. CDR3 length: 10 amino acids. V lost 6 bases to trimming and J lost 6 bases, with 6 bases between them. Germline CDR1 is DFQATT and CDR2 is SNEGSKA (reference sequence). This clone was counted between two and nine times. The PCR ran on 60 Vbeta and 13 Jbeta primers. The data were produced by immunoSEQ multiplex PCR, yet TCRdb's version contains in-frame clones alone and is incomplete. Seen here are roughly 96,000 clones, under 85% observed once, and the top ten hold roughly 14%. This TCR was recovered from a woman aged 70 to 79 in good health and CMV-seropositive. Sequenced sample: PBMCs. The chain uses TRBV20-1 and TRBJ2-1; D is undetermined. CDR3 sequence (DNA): TGCAGTGCAGTAGTCAATGAGCAGTTCTTC. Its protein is CSAVVNEQFF.